The 3 T cell receptor beta chains in this list originate from one sample, sequenced in a study of T cell responses to AZD1222 COVID-19 vaccine (TCRdb year 2021). The time point label corresponds to: about 28 days (+/-7) after the second vaccine dose. Library creation used the immunoSEQ multiplex PCR assay. TCRdb stores this immuneACCESS table with in-frame sequences only. Part of the clones is absent; in the studies checked, under half of the shortfall reflects unresolved V genes, and no reason is known for the rest. Recorded for this sample are 150,000 to 200,000 clones; 70% to 90% of them occurred a single time. Roughly 12% of the sample belongs to the ten largest clones. The source was peripheral blood, collected 28 days after the second AZD1222 dose. These receptors were collected from an adult who received the AZD1222 COVID-19 vaccine.

J is TRBJ1-5 and V is TRBV12-3 or TRBV12-4; no definite D call. The CDR3 contains 13 residues. With 3 bases removed from V and 9 bases from J, the gap between germline ends came to 12 bases. This CDR3 is CASSLADPGPQHF. The CDR3 bases are TGTGCCAGCAGTTTGGCAGATCCAGGGCCCCAGCATTTT.

The chain carries TRBV5-5 and TRBJ2-1; D gene ambiguous. Germline CDR1 reads SGHKS; CDR2 reads YYEKEE (reference sequence). Trimming stripped 0 bases from V and 0 bases from J, with 7 bases between. The CDR3 consists of 15 residues. In DNA, the CDR3 is TGTGCCAGCAGCTTGGTTCGGAGCTCCTACAATGAGCAGTTCTTC. Translation: CASSLVRSSYNEQFF.

The V call is TRBV19, the J call TRBJ2-6, with TRBD2 matching 10 bases. This CDR3 is 21 amino acids long. Unmatched junction bases numbered 14, after V lost 3 bases and J lost 0 bases. In germline, CDR1 is LNHDA, CDR2 SQIVND (reference sequence). This chain's CDR3 is CASSILFGLASGSSGANVLTF. The DNA for the CDR3 is TGTGCCAGTAGTATTTTGTTTGGGTTGGCTAGCGGGAGCTCTGGGGCCAACGTCCTGACTTTC. The complete variable domain, with remaining parts taken from reference TRBV19 and TRBJ2-6, reads DGGITQSPKYLFRKEGQNVTLSCEQNLNHDAMYWYRQDPGQGLRLIYYSQIVNDFQKGDIAEGYSVSREKKESFPLTVTSAQKNPTAFYLCASSILFGLASGSSGANVLTFGAGSRLTVL.